This entry describes one TCR beta chain. Its matching antigen is unknown. Germline V CDR1 and CDR2: SQVTM, ANQGSEA. This CDR3 region has 11 residues. The ends were cut back, 8 bases at V and 4 bases at J, with 11 bases in the middle. Pregnant or lactating patients were excluded, as were those with uncontrolled infection or other autoimmune disease. Used for diagnoses were clinical symptoms, serum thyroxine and TRAb, thyroid ultrasound and orbital computed tomography. The sample originates from a study of T cells in Graves' hyperthyroidism and ophthalmopathy. Whole-study findings and limits: Ophthalmopathy was identified by the model a median approximately 6.4 months ahead of onset. Most clonotypes expanded in the thyroid (above 0.001) were also present in blood.

The TCR beta CDR3 regions underwent amplification using RNA transcripts as the source. Using the HTBI primer set, a first-round RT-PCR was run on the TCR CDR3. TCRdb re-called the multiplex PCR reads with MiXCR, one entry per CDR3 protein. The sample yields around 580,000 distinct CDR3 sequences, under 60% seen once. The sequencing input was peripheral blood or thyroid tissue (not recorded which). This receptor was obtained from a woman between 18 and 29 years old with Graves' hyperthyroidism. The chain couples TRBV29-1 to TRBJ2-5; D perhaps matches TRBD2 (5 bases). CDR3 in amino acids: CSPGSLETQYF. The CDR3 DNA sequence: TGCAGCCCGGGATCCCTAGAGACCCAGTACTTC.